The T cell receptor (beta chain) under discussion was sequenced for a study of T cell repertoires in cytomegalovirus infection. Across the whole study: Alongside well-studied HLA-B-restricted CMV epitopes, recently identified HLA-C-restricted CMV epitopes were also used. It was the public TCR beta signatures that indicated both CMV infection and matching HLA type. Study conclusions and caveats: Clonotypes of TCR beta that were HLA-C-restricted and CMV-specific dominated the ex vivo response.

MiXCR was run by TCRdb on the reads, yielding one entry per CDR3 protein. The sample contains 830,000 or so distinct CDR3 sequences, approximately 29% of which appear only once. Concerning this clonotype: No antigen is known for it.

The V segment lost 5 bases and the J segment 3 bases; nucleotides outside the gene matches: 5. The CDR3 is made up of 15 amino acids. Germline-derived CDR1 and CDR2 are MGHRA and YSYEKL. The V call is TRBV4-1, the J call TRBJ1-1; TRBD1 agrees at 11 bases. This clonotype was sampled from a human donor in good health (CMV status not recorded). Some clones in this sample may be carry-over from other donors' samples. The source was cultured CD8+ T cells from PBMCs, collected from culture after CMV antigen stimulation. CDR3 sequence: CASSTGQGADTEAFF. CDR3 coding DNA: TGCGCCAGCAGCACCGGACAGGGGGCCGACACTGAAGCTTTCTTT.